The 7 T cell receptor beta chains below come from one sample, sequenced in a study of blood T cell repertoires in COVID-19. Measured with immunoSEQ multiplex PCR; TCRdb has only the in-frame clones, and not every one. Counted here are about 260,000 clones, approximately 84% occurring once; the ten biggest clones make up 1.5% to 2%. The sample taken for sequencing was peripheral blood. The source is an elderly woman with acute or convalescent COVID-19.

The chain couples TRBV7-2 to TRBJ1-5, with D possibly TRBD1 on 5 matching bases. The CDR3 is 15 amino acids. The V end was cut by 3 bases, the J end by 5 bases, with 14 bases between. Germline V CDR1 and CDR2: SGHTA, FQGNSA. CDR3 DNA sequence: TGTGCCAGCAGCTTGGGGCAGGGATTCGATCAGCCCCAGCATTTT. It specifies CASSLGQGFDQPQHF.

The chain is built from TRBV27 and TRBJ2-7; 7 nucleotides match TRBD2. V shed 5 bases, J shed 0 bases, and the junction held 4 bases outside the gene matches. This CDR3 spans 14 amino acids. Germline assignment: CDR1 MNHEY and CDR2 SMNVEV (reference sequence). The CDR3 coding sequence is TGTGCCAGCAGTCCCCGGGACTACTCCTACGAGCAGTACTTC. It encodes CASSPRDYSYEQYF.

The rearrangement uses TRBV5-1 and TRBJ2-7; TRBD1 matches 7 bases. The CDR3 is 15 amino acids. CDR1 is SGHRS and CDR2 is YFSETQ in the germline V gene. V dropped 3 bases and J dropped 2; count of bases not matched to a gene: 8. The CDR3 DNA sequence: TGCGCCAGCAGCTCACAGGGGCCGGCAACCTACGAGCAGTACTTC. Residues: CASSSQGPATYEQYF.

The chain is built from TRBV21-1 and TRBJ2-3; TRBD2 is the table's D call, not checked against the DNA. TRBV21-1 is marked as a pseudogene. This CDR3 contains 14 residues. CDR3 in amino acids: CASSKGGTRDTQYF. The CDR3 nucleotides are TGTGCCAGCAGCAAGGGGGGGACGAGAGATACGCAGTATTTT.

The chain recombines TRBV19 with TRBJ2-5; the match to TRBD2 covers 8 bases. This CDR3 is built from 16 residues. The germline gives CDR1 LNHDA, CDR2 SQIVND (reference sequence). V trimming: 3 bases; J trimming: 0 bases; junction bases outside the gene matches: 6. The CDR3 nucleotides read TGTGCCAGTAGTATGAGCGCGGGGGGATACCAAGAGACCCAGTACTTC. Translation: CASSMSAGGYQETQYF.

The V and J genes are TRBV11-2 and TRBJ2-7, with 9 bases that match TRBD1. This CDR3 is 14 amino acids long. Germline V gene sequence: CDR1 SGHAT, CDR2 FQNNGV. With V trimmed by 1 base and J by 4 bases, 2 bases remained unmatched. CDR3 DNA: TGTGCCAGCAGCTTAGGGACAGGGGAATACGAGCAGTACTTC. This translates into CASSLGTGEYEQYF.

This rearrangement joins TRBV19 to TRBJ1-1, with D uncertain. Trimming took off 7 bases at V and 4 bases at J, with 10 bases between the two ends. The CDR3 consists of 12 residues. From germline, CDR1 is LNHDA and CDR2 SQIVND (reference sequence). CDR3 DNA: TGTGCCAGTAAGGACTTCAGCACTGAAGCTTTCTTT. It codes for CASKDFSTEAFF.